This T cell receptor beta chain was recovered during a study of blood T cell repertoires in COVID-19. The overall study: T cells, B-cell-depleted T cells, or PBMCs provided the cDNA or gDNA that served as material.

Authors' data handling: Reference gene primer amplification gave estimated nucleated cell counts. Clones were read by immunoSEQ multiplex PCR, and TCRdb kept only the in-frame ones, dropping some. V and J calls and clone size are as listed in that table; D and trimming were resolved from the DNA. The sample lists 70,000 or so clones, 82% seen once, with 18% in the top ten. Germline values: CDR1 SGDLS, CDR2 YYNGEE. This CDR3 comprises 15 residues. V dropped 3 bases and J dropped 1; count of bases not matched to a gene: 4. The source of this sequence is a human donor in a cohort sampled during active COVID-19. The V gene is TRBV9, the J gene TRBJ2-5, with TRBD2 matching 9 bases. What was sequenced was peripheral blood. Here the CDR3 reads CASSDKRGAQETQYF. The CDR3 bases are TGTGCCAGCAGCGACAAGCGGGGGGCCCAAGAGACCCAGTACTTC.